This TCR beta chain was captured in a study of blood T cell repertoires in COVID-19. As for the study in general: COVID-19 samples, acute and convalescent, were from the United States, Italy and Spain.

Study processing details: Amplification of reference gene primers provided the estimated nucleated cell counts. This table comes from immunoSEQ multiplex PCR, and its TCRdb copy is limited to in-frame clones, with some not included. The V and J calls and clone size were taken over from that table, and D and trimming were inferred from the DNA. Of roughly 120,000 clones listed, around 87% are singletons. Unmatched junction bases numbered 12, after V lost 7 bases and J lost 9 bases. This CDR3 contains 15 residues. The V gene's germline CDR1 is WSHSY and CDR2 SAAADI. Source material: peripheral blood. The genes are TRBV10-2 and TRBJ2-1; TRBD2 matches at 10 bases. The source is a woman between 70 and 85 years old with acute or convalescent COVID-19. CDR3 coding DNA: TGCGCCAGCACCAAAAGCGGGGGGGCTGGTGGTGAGCAGTTCTTC. Protein product: CASTKSGGAGGEQFF.